This T cell receptor (beta chain) comes out of a study of cytomegalovirus exposure and HLA in healthy donors. Study-wide results and limits: A later analysis linked a missense DCLRE1C variant to TCR beta V- and J-gene trimming.

The PCR was carried out with 60 Vbeta primers and 13 Jbeta primers. Profiling relied on immunoSEQ multiplex PCR, and the TCRdb table lists in-frame clones only, not all of them. The sample has around 150,000 clones, around four fifths seen once. On this clone: No antigen is known for it.

V dropped 4 bases and J dropped 6; count of bases not matched to a gene: 9. Germline V gene data show CDR1 as SGHNT and CDR2 as YYREEE (reference sequence). The CDR3 is 16 amino acids. The chain links TRBV5-4 to TRBJ1-6, with 8 bases matching TRBD1. This sequence was found in a woman younger than 35 in good health and CMV-seronegative. The sequenced material came from PBMCs. The CDR3 loop reads CASSAAGQGANSPLHF. DNA of the CDR3: TGTGCCAGCAGCGCCGCGGGCCAGGGGGCTAATTCACCCCTCCACTTT.